This T cell receptor (beta chain) originates from a study of spatial heterogeneity in lung cancer. Study conclusions and caveats: Blood showed ubiquitous tumor TCRs more often at resection than at routine follow-up.

V lost 5 bases to trimming and J lost 0 bases; unmatched junction nucleotides: 0. CDR1 SGHRS and CDR2 YFSETQ come from the germline V gene. The CDR3 is 14 residues long. Time point defined: sample taken at primary tumor resection. The donors, roughly 70 patients with untreated early-stage non-small cell lung cancer, provided the samples. This clonotype has a count of ten or more. Antigen: not known. Each TCR cDNA molecule bore a unique molecular identifier. TCRdb processed the 5' RACE reads anew with MiXCR; each CDR3 protein has one entry. The profile covers more than 60,000 distinct CDR3 sequences, with around 7.8% appearing a single time and 6.5% to 8.5% taken by the ten largest.

The sample here was PBMCs, taken at surgery. This chain uses TRBV5-1 with TRBJ2-3; 10 positions match TRBD2. This receptor was taken from a male donor with early-stage non-small cell lung cancer. DNA of the CDR3: TGCGCCAGCAGACTAGCGGGAAGCACAGATACGCAGTATTTT. Translating gives CASRLAGSTDTQYF.